A selection of T cell receptor beta chains follows, all from one sample in a study of blood T cells in healthy people across ages. TCRdb reprocessed the 5' RACE reads via MiXCR and lists one record per CDR3 protein. The data show around 1,500,000 distinct CDR3 sequences, 28% seen once. The sequenced sample consisted of blood. The source is a woman in her twenties or thirties in good health. Both conserved end residues are part of each CDR3. D genes are given only for firm matches. Clone size appears in some rows only: once, few, many, or a class for an expanded clone.

size: -
V: TRBV9
D: -
J: TRBJ2-1
CDR3: CASSVRGAVYNEQFF
DNA: TGTGCCAGCAGCGTAAGGGGGGCTGTCTACAATGAGCAGTTCTTC

size: -
V: TRBV5-5
D: -
J: TRBJ1-1
CDR3: CASSGPGGNEAFF
DNA: TGTGCCAGCAGCGGACCGGGAGGTAATGAAGCTTTCTTT

size: -
V: TRBV30
D: -
J: TRBJ2-7
CDR3: CAWSPTPRKQYF
DNA: TGTGCCTGGAGTCCCACTCCCAGGAAGCAGTACTTC

size: -
V: TRBV12-3/TRBV12-4
D: -
J: TRBJ2-3
CDR3: CASRTQGRGDTQYF
DNA: TGTGCCAGCAGAACCCAGGGAAGGGGGGATACGCAGTATTTT

size: -
V: TRBV27
D: -
J: TRBJ1-5
CDR3: CASSLKGYNQPLHF
DNA: TGTGCCAGCAGTTTGAAAGGGTATAATCAGCCCCTGCATTTT

size: few
V: TRBV20-1
D: -
J: TRBJ1-4
CDR3: CSARVLRGDEKLFF
DNA: TGCAGTGCTAGAGTCTTACGAGGGGACGAAAAACTGTTTTTT

size: few
V: TRBV7-3
D: -
J: TRBJ2-5
CDR3: CASSLTGPGETQYF
DNA: TGTGCCAGCAGCTTAACGGGACCAGGGGAGACCCAGTACTTC

size: few
V: TRBV6-1
D: TRBD1
J: TRBJ1-6
CDR3: CAGSGTGRAIKYNSPLHF
DNA: TGTGCCGGCAGTGGGACAGGAAGGGCTATCAAGTATAATTCACCCCTCCACTTT

size: many
V: TRBV20-1
D: TRBD2
J: TRBJ2-7
CDR3: CSAPGSGGDYEQYF
DNA: TGCAGTGCCCCGGGGAGCGGGGGGGACTACGAGCAGTACTTC

size: few
V: TRBV6-1
D: -
J: TRBJ2-7
CDR3: CASSETDKSPYEQYF
DNA: TGTGCCAGCAGTGAAACCGACAAGAGCCCCTACGAGCAGTACTTC

size: few
V: TRBV10-3
D: TRBD2
J: TRBJ2-7
CDR3: CAISEFGGSSYEQYF
DNA: TGTGCCATCAGTGAGTTTGGCGGGAGTTCCTACGAGCAGTACTTC

size: -
V: TRBV29-1
D: TRBD2
J: TRBJ2-1
CDR3: CGLLAENNEQFF
DNA: TGCGGCTTACTAGCGGAAAACAATGAGCAGTTCTTC

size: few
V: TRBV28
D: TRBD2
J: TRBJ2-3
CDR3: CASTRTRYTDTQYF
DNA: TGTGCCAGCACCCGGACTAGATACACAGATACGCAGTATTTT

size: few
V: TRBV18
D: -
J: TRBJ1-5
CDR3: CASSPGVWGQPQHF
DNA: TGTGCCAGCTCACCAGGGGTGTGGGGTCAGCCCCAGCATTTT

size: few
V: TRBV5-1
D: -
J: TRBJ2-1
CDR3: CASSLTGTSGNEQFF
DNA: TGCGCCAGCAGCTTAACCGGGACCAGTGGCAATGAGCAGTTCTTC

size: -
V: TRBV20-1
D: TRBD2
J: TRBJ2-1
CDR3: CSAAAGGVWFF
DNA: TGCAGTGCTGCTGCGGGAGGTGTTTGGTTCTTC